What follows are 28 T cell receptor beta chains derived from one specimen sequenced in a study of regulatory T cells in long-lasting Graves disease. Library construction for TCR beta used iRepertoire HTBI primers and Arm-PCR of CDR3 regions. A single record per CDR3 protein comes from TCRdb applying MiXCR to the multiplex PCR reads. In the table there are approximately 350,000 distinct CDR3 sequences, about an eighth of which are singletons. Time point of the sample: newly diagnosed GD, antithyroid drugs for less than 3 months. PBMC RNA was the source of the TCR library. The same sample was also studied in work on T cells in Graves' hyperthyroidism and ophthalmopathy.

This specimen was peripheral blood mononuclear cells (PBMCs), taken at new diagnosis, from a patient treated with antithyroid drugs. The receptors were sampled from a woman between 18 and 30 years old with Graves disease.

This clonotype has a handful of counts. The genes are TRBV5-1 and TRBJ1-5, with 7 bases matching TRBD1. This CDR3 is built from 15 residues. The junction had 7 bases not matched to a gene; V was cut back by 1 base and J by 6 bases. CDR1 and CDR2 (germline): SGHRS, YFSETQ. In nucleotides, the CDR3 is TGCGCCAGCAGCTTGTTCACAGGGGTGGGTCAGCCCCAGCATTTT. This sequence encodes CASSLFTGVGQPQHF. The variable domain in full, completed from reference TRBV5-1 and TRBJ1-5, reads KAGVTQTPRYLIKTRGQQVTLSCSPISGHRSVSWYQQTPGQGLQFLFEYFSETQRNKGNFPGRFSGRQFSNSRSEMNVSTLELGDSALYLCASSLFTGVGQPQHFGDGTRLSIL.

The sample holds many counts of this clonotype. The chain recombines TRBV4-3 with TRBJ1-1; 7 bases match TRBD1. This CDR3 comprises 14 residues. CDR1 is LGHNA, CDR2 YSLEER, per germline. With 1 base clipped from V and 5 bases from J, the junction kept 4 bases outside the gene matches. CDR3 protein: CASSQGTGVTEAFF. CDR3 coding DNA: TGCGCCAGCAGCCAAGGAACAGGGGTAACTGAAGCTTTCTTT.

This clonotype was recorded many times. The chain recombines TRBV7-2 with TRBJ1-1; the D gene is possibly TRBD1 (5 bases). This CDR3 contains 13 residues. The germline V gene encodes CDR1 SGHTA and CDR2 FQGNSA. The V gene lost 7 bases and the J gene lost 1 base, with 10 bases spanning the gap. The CDR3 protein is CASILDRNTEAFF. CDR3 DNA: TGTGCCAGCATCCTAGACAGGAACACTGAAGCTTTCTTT. The variable domain in full, with the rest retrieved from reference TRBV7-2 and TRBJ1-1, is GAGVSQSPSNKVTEKGKDVELRCDPISGHTALYWYRQSLGQGLEFLIYFQGNSAPDKSGLPSDRFSAERTGGSVSTLTIQRTQQEDSAVYLCASILDRNTEAFFGQGTRLTVV.

This clonotype was picked up many times. V gene TRBV2 combines with J gene TRBJ1-5, with unresolved D. CDR1 is SNHLY and CDR2 is FYNNEI in the germline V gene. Trimming removed 3 bases at V and 3 bases at J, with 6 bases between. The length of the CDR3 is 13 residues. The CDR3 spells CASSEGNNQPQHF. The CDR3 DNA reads as TGTGCCAGCAGTGAGGGGAACAATCAGCCCCAGCATTTT.

This clonotype was seen at least ten times. The chain combines TRBV20-1 with TRBJ2-7; 9 bases are a match to TRBD2. CDR1 and CDR2 (germline): DFQATT, SNEGSKA (reference sequence). This CDR3 is 15 amino acids long. The ends lost 0 bases at V and 3 bases at J; junction bases unmatched: 6. The CDR3 DNA reads TGCAGTGCTAGAGATTCCCTAGCGGGGATCTACGAGCAGTACTTC. Translation gives CSARDSLAGIYEQYF.

In this sample, this clonotype turned up many times. The genes are TRBV20-1 and TRBJ2-3; 12 bases agree with TRBD1. CDR1 is DFQATT and CDR2 is SNEGSKA in the germline V gene (reference sequence). The CDR3 length is 15 residues. The V gene end was trimmed by 8 bases and the J gene end by 2 bases; junction bases not matched to a gene: 8. CDR3 DNA: TGCAGTTCACTCCCGGGACAGGGGGCCACAGATACGCAGTATTTT. This encodes CSSLPGQGATDTQYF.

Details on this clonotype: One base away lies a much larger clone, so this may be a sequencing read error. This chain connects TRBV7-9 to TRBJ1-1; the D is unclear. The germline V gene encodes CDR1 SEHNR and CDR2 FQNEAQ (reference sequence). CDR3 length equals 15 residues. CDR3 DNA: TGTACCAGCAGCTTAGTTGGCCTCATGAACACTGAAGCTTTCTTT. Translated, it gives CTSSLVGLMNTEAFF.

This clonotype was recorded at least ten times. In DNA, the CDR3 is TGTGCCTGGAGCATACAAGGCTACGAGCAGTACGTC. Translating it yields CAWSIQGYEQYV. V gene TRBV30 combines with J gene TRBJ2-7; no clear D. Trimming removed 3 bases from V and 3 bases from J, with 9 bases in between. The CDR3 extends over 12 amino acids. Germline CDR1 GTSNPN, CDR2 SVGIG (reference sequence).

In this sample, this clonotype turned up a few times. The chain couples TRBV9 to TRBJ2-7; D remains ambiguous. The CDR3 contains 17 residues. Germline loops: CDR1 SGDLS, CDR2 YYNGEE. V was pared by 0 bases and J by 0 bases, with 16 bases between. Here the CDR3 DNA reads TGTGCCAGCAGCGTAGATCGGGTGGGCTTTAGCTCCTACGAGCAGTACGTC. Amino acids: CASSVDRVGFSSYEQYV.

The sample holds a few counts of this clonotype. This chain connects TRBV6-1 to TRBJ2-7, with 8 bases aligning to TRBD1. Per germline, CDR1 MNHNS and CDR2 SASEGT. Trimming at V came to 8 bases and at J to 3 bases, leaving 3 bases not matched to a gene. This CDR3 has 12 amino acids. CDR3 amino acids: CASRDRFYEQYV. The CDR3 nucleotides read TGTGCCAGCCGGGACAGGTTCTACGAGCAGTACGTC.

This clonotype was observed many times. The chain couples TRBV12-3 or TRBV12-4 to TRBJ1-2; D is perhaps TRBD1 (5 bases). The CDR3 extends over 17 amino acids. V dropped 2 bases and J dropped 8 bases, with 24 bases sitting between them. CDR3 sequence (DNA): TGTGCCAGCAGTTTAAGGGCTGGTGGGGCAGTGGAGATAGGCTACACCTTC. It translates to CASSLRAGGAVEIGYTF.

Ten or more counts support this clonotype. The CDR3 here is CASSWAMNTEAFF. The CDR3 region has the DNA TGTGCCAGCTCCTGGGCGATGAACACTGAAGCTTTCTTT. This sequence joins TRBV11-1 and TRBJ1-1; D uncertain. Germline assignment: CDR1 SGHAT and CDR2 FQDESV (reference sequence). V was pared by 8 bases and J by 0 bases, with 10 bases between. CDR3 length: 13 residues.

The chain uses TRBV29-1 and TRBJ2-6; no reliable D call. This CDR3 has 13 amino acids. V lost 3 bases to trimming and J lost 3 bases, with 6 bases between them. The germline gives CDR1 SQVTM, CDR2 ANQGSEA. The CDR3 DNA is TGCAGCGTTGATTTGTATGGGGCCAACGTCCTGACTTTC. Translating gives CSVDLYGANVLTF. Drawing the rest from reference TRBV29-1 and TRBJ2-6, the complete variable domain is SAVISQKPSRDICQRGTSLTIQCQVDSQVTMMFWYRQQPGQSLTLIATANQGSEATYESGFVIDKFPISRPNLTFSTLTVSNMSPEDSSIYLCSVDLYGANVLTFGAGSRLTVL.

The V and J genes are TRBV20-1 and TRBJ2-2, with TRBD2 matching over 11 bases. J was trimmed by 4 bases and V by 3 bases; bases with no gene match: 7. Germline-derived CDR1 and CDR2 are DFQATT and SNEGSKA (reference sequence). This CDR3 is 16 amino acids long. The CDR3 protein is CSASLLAGVGTGELFF. The DNA for the CDR3 is TGCAGTGCTAGTTTACTAGCGGGAGTGGGCACCGGGGAGCTGTTTTTT.

This clonotype has more than one count but fewer than ten. The chain uses TRBV6-2 or TRBV6-3 and TRBJ1-2; D may be TRBD1 (5 bases). V lost 7 bases, J lost 7 bases, and 16 bases lay in between. CDR3 size: 13 residues. Germline CDR1 and CDR2: MNHEY and SVGEGT. Written as DNA, the CDR3 is TGTGCCAGCACCGAAGCCGGGGGGGGTGGCTACACCTTC. Residues: CASTEAGGGGYTF.

In this sample, this clonotype turned up many times. The rearrangement links TRBV2 to TRBJ2-7; D ambiguous. Germline assignment: CDR1 SNHLY and CDR2 FYNNEI. The CDR3 is made up of 13 amino acids. Trimming cost V 1 base and J 3 bases, with 7 bases left between them. This CDR3 reads CASSEGFLYEQYF. The CDR3 bases are TGTGCCAGCAGTGAAGGGTTCCTCTACGAGCAGTACTTC.

This clonotype has just one count. The rearrangement links TRBV20-1 to TRBJ2-1; 15 bases are a match to TRBD2. The trim removed 3 bases at V and 2 bases at J, leaving 5 bases unmatched. The CDR3 is 17 amino acids. In germline, CDR1 is DFQATT, CDR2 SNEGSKA (reference sequence). CDR3 nucleotide sequence: TGCAGTGCTAGCTACGGACTAGCGGGAGGGCCCTACAATGAGCAGTTCTTC. Protein sequence: CSASYGLAGGPYNEQFF.

This clonotype was seen only a few times. The V and J genes are TRBV11-2 and TRBJ2-7, with a tentative D call TRBD2 (6 bases). V was cut by 5 bases and J by 2 bases, with 13 bases left in between. The CDR3 covers 14 residues. Germline assignment: CDR1 SGHAT and CDR2 FQNNGV. The CDR3 nucleotides read TGTGCCAGCAGCCTAGCGCAAAGGACCTACGAGCAGTACTTC. Amino acid sequence: CASSLAQRTYEQYF.

This clonotype was recorded at least ten times. V and J are TRBV7-8 and TRBJ2-7, with D possibly being TRBD1 (5 bases). There are 13 residues in the CDR3. Trimming took 3 bases from V and 2 from J, leaving 8 bases between them. The germline CDR1 and CDR2 sequences are SGHVS and FQNEAQ. The DNA of the CDR3 is TGTGCCAGCAGCTTGGGCAGGGCCTACGAGCAGTACGTC. Encoded protein: CASSLGRAYEQYV.

This clonotype was seen repeatedly, ten times or more. The chain joins TRBV20-1 to TRBJ1-2, with TRBD1 identical over 11 bases. V lost 4 bases to trimming and J lost 6 bases; unmatched junction nucleotides: 10. Germline assignment: CDR1 DFQATT and CDR2 SNEGSKA (reference sequence). This CDR3 has 15 residues. The CDR3: CSATHPGQGGDGYTF. The CDR3 region has the DNA TGCAGTGCTACCCATCCGGGACAGGGGGGGGATGGCTACACCTTC.

This clonotype came up many times. The chain recombines TRBV2 with TRBJ2-1; D might be TRBD2 (5 bases). This CDR3 contains 13 residues. Trimming took 7 bases from V and 4 from J, leaving 11 bases between them. Germline CDR1 is SNHLY and CDR2 is FYNNEI. The CDR3 nucleotides are TGTGCCAGCAAGGGAGTCACGTACAATGAGCAGTTCTTC. It is translated as CASKGVTYNEQFF. Supplemented by reference TRBV2 and TRBJ2-1, the full variable domain reads EPEVTQTPSHQVTQMGQEVILRCVPISNHLYFYWYRQILGQKVEFLVSFYNNEISEKSEIFDDQFSVERPDGSNFTLKIRSTKLEDSAMYFCASKGVTYNEQFFGPGTRLTVL.

This chain joins TRBV6-1 and TRBJ2-2, with 9 bases aligning to TRBD1. CDR1 MNHNS and CDR2 SASEGT come from the germline V gene. The CDR3 extends over 16 amino acids. Trimming at V came to 5 bases and at J to 4 bases, leaving 8 bases not matched to a gene. The CDR3 here is CASSIPNRGRTGELFF. CDR3 nucleotides: TGTGCCAGCAGTATACCAAACAGGGGGCGCACCGGGGAGCTGTTTTTT.

This clonotype was detected ten times or more. This rearrangement joins TRBV2 to TRBJ2-1; a possible D gene is TRBD1 (5 bases). V was shortened by 6 bases and J by 5 bases, with 8 bases between the two germline ends. This CDR3 comprises 12 residues. CDR1 SNHLY and CDR2 FYNNEI come from the germline V gene. The CDR3 sequence is CASRTEDNEQFF. The DNA for the CDR3 is TGTGCCAGCAGGACAGAAGACAATGAGCAGTTCTTC.

This clonotype was recorded many times. The chain combines TRBV27 with TRBJ2-5; possibly TRBD2 for D (7 bases). Looked up from germline, CDR1 is MNHEY and CDR2 is SMNVEV (reference sequence). Trimming removed 3 bases at V and 13 bases at J, with 18 bases between. The CDR3 totals 13 residues. CDR3 in amino acids: CASSFIRGATLYF. The CDR3 DNA sequence: TGTGCCAGCAGTTTTATCCGGGGGGCCACTTTGTACTTC.

This clonotype was observed a few times. V and J are TRBV3-1 and TRBJ2-5; maybe TRBD1 (8 bases). The CDR3 is 18 amino acids. The V end lost 3 bases, the J end lost 2 bases, and 22 bases lay between the germline ends. CDR1 is LGHDT and CDR2 is YNNKEL in the germline V gene (reference sequence). The DNA for the CDR3 is TGTGCCAGCAGCCATTACCTCCTCGGACAGGGACTACAAGAGACCCAGTACTTC. Its protein is CASSHYLLGQGLQETQYF.

This clonotype was observed many times. The rearrangement links TRBV11-1 to TRBJ1-2; 8 nucleotides align to TRBD1. Germline-derived CDR1 and CDR2 are SGHAT and FQDESV (reference sequence). The CDR3 covers 14 residues. Trimming at V came to 5 bases and at J to 4 bases, leaving 6 bases not matched to a gene. The chain's CDR3 is CASSRAGTGYGYTF. In nucleotides, the CDR3 is TGTGCCAGCAGCAGAGCCGGGACAGGCTATGGCTACACCTTC.

This clonotype was picked up many times. This chain joins TRBV5-4 and TRBJ2-5, with a weak D call TRBD1 (6 bases). V was shortened by 0 bases and J by 5 bases, with 14 bases between the two germline ends. CDR3 length: 15 amino acids. Germline V gives CDR1 SGHNT, CDR2 YYREEE (reference sequence). CDR3 nucleotides: TGTGCCAGCAGCTTGGCCGGCAGGGGCCACGAGACCCAGTACTTC. It yields the protein CASSLAGRGHETQYF.

This clonotype was seen many times. The rearrangement joins TRBV6-1 to TRBJ1-2; 7 bases line up with TRBD1. CDR1 is MNHNS and CDR2 is SASEGT in the germline V gene. After removal of 5 bases from V and 5 bases from J, the junction contained 8 bases not matched to a gene. The CDR3 is 14 amino acids. The CDR3, as DNA: TGTGCCAGCAGTATGCGGACAGGCCAATATGGCTACACCTTC. Translation gives CASSMRTGQYGYTF.